This TCR beta chain came from a study of CD8+CD57+ T cells in acquired aplastic anemia. The sequenced patients had an expansion of CD8+CD57+ cells seen by flow cytometry. Patients were treatment-naive when blood was sampled. According to the study, genomic DNA was the template for TCR beta VDJ and CDR3 profiling. From the reads, TCRdb called clonotypes with MiXCR, one entry per CDR3 protein. Of some 180,000 distinct CDR3 sequences listed, around 63% are singletons. Study-level points and caveats: The CD8+ Simpson's diversity of patients and controls was not significantly different.

The table lists this clonotype with a few counts. Its target is not known. This CDR3 comprises 16 residues. Between the trimmed V and J ends, which lost 1 base and 1 base, there was a span of 12 bases. Looked up from germline, CDR1 is MNHEY and CDR2 is SMNVEV (reference sequence). The clonotype originates from a human donor with aplastic anemia. The chain has TRBV27 and TRBJ2-3; tentative D call: TRBD2 (5 bases). The sequenced sample consisted of sorted CD4+, CD8+, or CD8+CD57+ T cells (not recorded which) from PBMCs. CDR3 sequence (DNA): TGTGCCAGCAGTTTATTCCTAGCACGGGGCACAGATACGCAGTATTTT. This translates into CASSLFLARGTDTQYF.